Detailed here is one TCR beta chain. The data stem from a study of control samples from healthy donors and cancer patients. Data came from immunoSEQ multiplex PCR; TCRdb stores just in-frame clones and leaves some out. The table lists 110,000 to 150,000 clones, 89% of them singletons. V lost 6 bases and J lost 5; bases outside the gene matches: 16. Germline values: CDR1 MNHEY, CDR2 SMNVEV (reference sequence). This CDR3 spans 16 amino acids. The clonotype originates from a man aged 25 to 45 in good health. The sample consisted of blood. The chain employs TRBV27 and TRBJ2-7; TRBD1 matches 7 bases. CDR3: CASSTERQGGLHEQYF. The CDR3 nucleotides read TGTGCCAGCAGCACCGAACGACAGGGTGGTTTACACGAGCAGTACTTC.